This is a list of T cell receptor beta chains from one sample in a study of identical twins. TCRdb processed the 5' RACE reads anew with MiXCR; each CDR3 protein has one entry. Here the sample spans fewer than 900,000 distinct CDR3 sequences, 21% being singletons. This sample also belongs to another study, concerning T cells expressing NK-cell markers.

Sample: PBMCs. These receptors came from a woman aged 18-29 years in good health. Both conserved end residues are part of each CDR3. A D gene is named only where the DNA matches it firmly. Not every row has a clone size; where given, it reads once, few, many or a size class.

cdr3_nt cdr3_aa v_call clone_size cdr3_length d_call j_call
TGTGCCAGCAGTTCCGCTCCTGCCGGGACAAAAATCTCTGGGGCCAACGTCCTGACTTTC CASSSAPAGTKISGANVLTF TRBV6-2/TRBV6-3 - 20 - TRBJ2-6
TGTGCCAGCAGCGCCGGGACAGGGGTCTACAATGAGCAGTTCTTC CASSAGTGVYNEQFF TRBV7-8 few 15 TRBD1 TRBJ2-1
TGCGCCAGCAGCTACACTAGCGGGAGCCGGGATGAGCAGTTCTTC CASSYTSGSRDEQFF TRBV10-1 - 15 TRBD2 TRBJ2-1
TGCAGTGCTGGGGCTCATACGGGAAACACCATATATTTT CSAGAHTGNTIYF TRBV20-1 - 13 - TRBJ1-3
TGCAGCGCTGCTGAGGATACGCAGTATTTT CSAAEDTQYF TRBV29-1 - 10 - TRBJ2-3
TGTGCCAGCATGGAGGGGCTCGAGCAGTACTTC CASMEGLEQYF TRBV6-5 - 11 - TRBJ2-7
TGCAGTGCTAGAGGCTACCAAAGGGGAGTGCAGTTCTTC CSARGYQRGVQFF TRBV20-1 - 13 - TRBJ2-1
TGTGCCAGCAGCCCCCGCTCGGGAGTTGTGTGGGATACGCAGTATTTT CASSPRSGVVWDTQYF TRBV9 - 16 - TRBJ2-3
TGCAGTGTGCAGGGCCTTAACTATGGCTACACCTTC CSVQGLNYGYTF TRBV20-1 - 12 - TRBJ1-2
TGCGCCAGCAGCGAGCTCAGCGGGGGAGGGGATGAGCAGTTCTTC CASSELSGGGDEQFF TRBV5-1 few 15 TRBD2 TRBJ2-1
TGCGCCAGCAGCTACCGGCAGGGGAGCACCGGGGAGCTGTTTTTT CASSYRQGSTGELFF TRBV5-1 few 15 - TRBJ2-2
TGTGCCAGCAGCCCCCGGGCGATCGGGGGCATTCAGTACTTC CASSPRAIGGIQYF TRBV3-1 - 14 - TRBJ2-4
TGTGCCAGCAGCCTCCGGGCGGGAGTGACAGATACGCAGTATTTT CASSLRAGVTDTQYF TRBV7-9 - 15 TRBD2 TRBJ2-3
TGTGCCAGCAGCCTCGGGATAGCGTCCTACGAGCAGTACTTC CASSLGIASYEQYF TRBV7-2 - 14 - TRBJ2-7
TGCGCCAGCAGCCAAGGGTCGGGGCAGGGGTACGAGCAGTACTTC CASSQGSGQGYEQYF TRBV4-3 - 15 - TRBJ2-7
TGTGCCAGCAGCCGAGAGCTATCCCGGGACCCGCTCTTC CASSRELSRDPLF TRBV16 - 13 - TRBJ1-2
TGCGCCAGCAGCTCGGAGACAGGGGGCACGACGGATGGCTACACCTTC CASSSETGGTTDGYTF TRBV5-1 once 16 TRBD1 TRBJ1-2
TGTGCCAGCAGTTTACAGAGGGGGGGGCCTACCGAGCAGTACTTC CASSLQRGGPTEQYF TRBV12-3/TRBV12-4 - 15 - TRBJ2-7
TGTGCCAGCAGCTCGCAGGGGGCCTACGAGCAGTACTTC CASSSQGAYEQYF TRBV7-3 - 13 TRBD1 TRBJ2-7
TGCAGTGCTATCTTTCCACGGAATAGCAATCAGCCCCAGCATTTT CSAIFPRNSNQPQHF TRBV20-1 - 15 - TRBJ1-5
TGTGCCAGCAGCGCTCGCGCCGGGACTAGAGGGATGGAGACCCAGTACTTC CASSARAGTRGMETQYF TRBV5-6 - 17 TRBD2 TRBJ2-5
TGCAGTGCTACGGGGGGCATGAACACTGAAGCTTTCTTT CSATGGMNTEAFF TRBV20-1 many 13 - TRBJ1-1
TGTGCCAGCCTGGACTACACCTCCTACAATGAGCAGTTCTTC CASLDYTSYNEQFF TRBV12-3/TRBV12-4 - 14 - TRBJ2-1
TGTGCCAGCAGCAGACAGGGGGCGCAACCCTACGAGCAGTACTTC CASSRQGAQPYEQYF TRBV13 - 15 TRBD1 TRBJ2-7
TGTGCCAGCAGCTCGGCGGTGGGGACTGAGCAGTTCTTC CASSSAVGTEQFF TRBV7-9 few 13 - TRBJ2-1
TGCAGTGCCATCGCGGTAGCGGGAGCCTACGAGCAGTACTTC CSAIAVAGAYEQYF TRBV20-1 many 14 TRBD2 TRBJ2-7
TGTGCCAGCAGTCCTAGCGGGAGGGTCTTTACGCAGTATTTT CASSPSGRVFTQYF TRBV6-1 - 14 TRBD2 TRBJ2-3
TGCGCCAGCAGCTCGCAAGACCCAGGTGGCGAGACCCAGTACTTC CASSSQDPGGETQYF TRBV5-1 - 15 - TRBJ2-5
TGTGCCAGCAGCCGGGACTTAGCGGGATTCTCCTACAATGAGCAGTTCTTC CASSRDLAGFSYNEQFF TRBV3-1 - 17 TRBD2 TRBJ2-1
TGTGCCAGCAGCTTACGGCTAGCGGGAGTAGATACGCAGTATTTT CASSLRLAGVDTQYF TRBV7-2 - 15 TRBD2 TRBJ2-3
TGTGCCAGCAGCTTAGGTCCTGTCGGGGAGCTGTTTTTT CASSLGPVGELFF TRBV7-8 - 13 - TRBJ2-2
TGTGCCAGCTCCCGTGGGACTAGCGGGACGATCCCCTACGAGCAGTACTTC CASSRGTSGTIPYEQYF TRBV18 - 17 TRBD2 TRBJ2-7
TGTGCCAGCAGTCCACGGGGGACAGGGGGAAAAAATGAGCAGTTCTTC CASSPRGTGGKNEQFF TRBV6-1 - 16 TRBD1 TRBJ2-1
TGTGCCAGCAGTCTCGGACAGGACGCGCGGCAGTTCTTC CASSLGQDARQFF TRBV28 few 13 TRBD1 TRBJ2-1
TGCAGTGCTATCTTGAACCCAAACCCCGATCAGCCCCAGCATTTT CSAILNPNPDQPQHF TRBV20-1 few 15 - TRBJ1-5
TGTGCCAGCAGCCCTAACGGAGGGAGAACCGGGGAGCTGTTTTTT CASSPNGGRTGELFF TRBV7-2 - 15 - TRBJ2-2
TGTGCCAGCAGTTTAGTTCGACGGGAGCAGTTCTTC CASSLVRREQFF TRBV12-3/TRBV12-4 - 12 - TRBJ2-1
TGTGCCAGCAACTCCGGGACTCCCTACAATGAGCAGTTCTTC CASNSGTPYNEQFF TRBV12-3/TRBV12-4 few 14 - TRBJ2-1
TGCGCCAGCAGCCAAGATCGGTTGGAGGGCTCGAACACTGAAGCTTTCTTT CASSQDRLEGSNTEAFF TRBV4-3 once 17 - TRBJ1-1
TGTGCCAGCAGTTGGACAGGGGACTTAGGCTACGAGCAGTACTTC CASSWTGDLGYEQYF TRBV27 few 15 TRBD1 TRBJ2-7
TGTGCCAGCAGTATTCGACAGTTCAATGAGCAGTTCTTC CASSIRQFNEQFF TRBV28 many 13 - TRBJ2-1
TGTGCCAGCAGCTCACAAATAATAGGGGCTTTCTTT CASSSQIIGAFF TRBV7-9 - 12 - TRBJ1-1
TGTGCCAGCAGCTCGATAGCGGGAGGGGAGACCCAGTACTTC CASSSIAGGETQYF TRBV7-9 few 14 TRBD2 TRBJ2-5
TGTGCCAGCTTGTCTTTTTCCTCTGGGGCCAACGTCCTGACTTTC CASLSFSSGANVLTF TRBV6-1 few 15 - TRBJ2-6
TGTGCCATCAGTGAATCTTCGCGGGAGTGGGGCGAGCAGTACTTC CAISESSREWGEQYF TRBV10-3 - 15 TRBD2 TRBJ2-7
TGTGCCAGCAGCTTAGATCCAGGATACTACACAGATACGCAGTATTTT CASSLDPGYYTDTQYF TRBV7-2 many 16 - TRBJ2-3
TGCAGTGCTAGAGGTCCCGACAGGGGACAGCAGCACTATGGCTACACCTTC CSARGPDRGQQHYGYTF TRBV20-1 many 17 TRBD1 TRBJ1-2
TGTGCCAGCAGTTACCGCCTGTCCTACGAGCAGTACTTC CASSYRLSYEQYF TRBV6-2/TRBV6-3 few 13 - TRBJ2-7
TGCAGTGCTCCTGACCCAACCCAAGCCTCCTACAATGAGCAGTTCTTC CSAPDPTQASYNEQFF TRBV20-1 few 16 - TRBJ2-1
TGCGCCAGCAGCATCCGACAGGGCAACGAGCAGTTCTTC CASSIRQGNEQFF TRBV5-1 few 13 TRBD1 TRBJ2-1
TGCAGTGCTAGAGCTAGGACAGACAACACTGAAGCTTTCTTT CSARARTDNTEAFF TRBV20-1 few 14 - TRBJ1-1
TGTGCCAGCAGTCACATATGGGGATCTGAGCAGTTCTTC CASSHIWGSEQFF TRBV12-3/TRBV12-4 - 13 - TRBJ2-1
TGTGCCAGCAGTTACGGGGTAGGGGACAGGCAGTATTTT CASSYGVGDRQYF TRBV6-6 few 13 TRBD1 TRBJ2-3
TGCGCCAGCAGCTCACAGGGGGGTAGCAATCAGCCCCAGCATTTT CASSSQGGSNQPQHF TRBV5-1 many 15 TRBD1 TRBJ1-5